The next 10 T cell receptor beta chains were all read from a single sample in a study of tumor and adjacent non-tumor tissue in lung cancer. Three rounds of nested PCR, following a modified ARM-PCR protocol, produced the TCRbeta library. MiXCR, applied by TCRdb to the multiplex PCR reads, yields one record per CDR3 protein. The profile shows about 80,000 distinct CDR3 sequences, approximately 81% of them singletons. This sample's RNA came from whole unsorted tissue. More than 3 cm separated this lung sample from the edge of the tumor. Sequenced: distant non-tumor lung tissue. The source is a man in his fifties or sixties with non-small cell lung cancer.

The rearrangement joins TRBV7-2 to TRBJ2-7; the D call may be TRBD1 or TRBD2 (6 bases each). Germline CDR1 and CDR2: SGHTA and FQGNSA. The germline V and J ends were trimmed by 8 bases and 2 bases, with 16 bases remaining between them. The CDR3 loop spans 14 amino acids. CDR3 bases: TGTGCCAGCGTGGGGGGCGGAGGAACCTACGAGCAGTACTTC. Protein product: CASVGGGGTYEQYF.

J is TRBJ2-1 and V is TRBV11-3; D remains unclear. The ends were cut back, 1 base at V and 9 bases at J, with 13 bases in the middle. The CDR3 consists of 14 residues. The germline gives CDR1 SGHNT, CDR2 YENEEA. CDR3 coding DNA: TGTGCCAGCAGCTTAGTTGCACTCCCCAGTGAGCAGTTCTTC. Translating gives CASSLVALPSEQFF.

This clonotype has a count of ten or more. The chain joins TRBV20-1 to TRBJ2-6; 9 bases agree with TRBD1. V lost 5 bases, J lost 1 base, and 9 bases stayed unmatched. Germline lookup yields CDR1 DFQATT and CDR2 SNEGSKA (reference sequence). This CDR3 has 17 amino acids. CDR3 loop: CSASPHRGLSGANVLTF. CDR3 DNA sequence: TGCAGTGCTTCTCCGCACAGGGGGCTGTCTGGGGCCAACGTCCTGACTTTC.

Regarding this clonotype: The junction does not match germline at one end; this may be a read error. This chain links TRBV5-1 with TRBJ2-4; D is undetermined. The CDR3 runs to 14 residues. Germline V gives CDR1 SGHRS, CDR2 YFSETQ. Here the CDR3 DNA reads TGCGCCAGCAGCATGACTGGTGCCAAAAACATTCATTACTTC. Translating it yields CASSMTGAKNIHYF. The variable domain in full, completed from reference TRBV5-1 and TRBJ2-4, reads KAGVTQTPRYLIKTRGQQVTLSCSPISGHRSVSWYQQTPGQGLQFLFEYFSETQRNKGNFPGRFSGRQFSNSRSEMNVSTLELGDSALYLCASSMTGAKNIHYFGAGTRLSVL.

The count of this clonotype is one. This rearrangement joins TRBV6-1 to TRBJ1-1; D remains unclear. The V gene lost 2 bases and the J gene lost 2 bases, with 12 bases spanning the gap. This CDR3 comprises 15 residues. Germline lookup yields CDR1 MNHNS and CDR2 SASEGT. The CDR3 loop reads CASSEWVARNTEAFF. The CDR3 nucleotides read TGTGCCAGCAGTGAATGGGTGGCCAGAAACACTGAAGCTTTCTTT.

The V and J genes are TRBV11-2 and TRBJ2-5; 7 positions match TRBD1. Per the germline V gene, CDR1 is SGHAT and CDR2 is FQNNGV. The CDR3 loop spans 14 amino acids. Losses at the gene ends were 10 bases for V and 5 bases for J; bases not matched to a gene: 13. CDR3 nucleotides: TGTGCCAACAGTTCCGGACAGGTTATGGAGACCCAGTACTTC. As protein: CANSSGQVMETQYF.

This clonotype was observed once. An end of the junction differs from the germline gene, which may be a read error. V usage is TRBV11-2 and J usage is TRBJ2-5; tentatively, D is TRBD1 or TRBD2 (6 bases each). Germline V lookup: CDR1 SGHAT, CDR2 FQNNGV. CDR3 length: 16 residues. This chain's CDR3 is CASSSTLGGPKESQYF. CDR3 nucleotide sequence: TGTGCCAGCAGCTCCACATTGGGGGGCCCAAAGGAGAGCCAGTACTTC. Using reference TRBV11-2 and TRBJ2-5 for the parts outside the CDR3, the full variable domain is EAGVAQSPRYKIIEKRQSVAFWCNPISGHATLYWYQQILGQGPKLLIQFQNNGVVDDSQLPKDRFSAERLKGVDSTLKIQPAKLEDSAVYLCASSSTLGGPKESQYFGPGTRLLVL.

This clonotype was seen a single time. This sequence joins TRBV6-5 and TRBJ2-3; no reliable D call. Germline V CDR1 and CDR2: MNHEY, SVGAGI. The CDR3 length is 12 residues. For the CDR3, the DNA is TGTGCAATCAGCGCAAGCACAGATACGCAGTATTTT. Translated, it gives CAISASTDTQYF.

Comment on this clonotype: This may arise from a read error, as a much more abundant clone is one base away. The chain recombines TRBV5-6 with TRBJ1-6, with a possible D match to TRBD1 (6 bases). The V and J ends lost 4 bases and 3 bases respectively, with 14 bases between them. Germline V gives CDR1 SGHDT, CDR2 YYEEEE. The CDR3 covers 16 residues. The CDR3 spells CASSNDRSRYNSPLHF. The CDR3 DNA is TGTGCCAGCAGCAACGACAGGAGCCGCTATAATTCACCCCTCCACTTT. Combining the CDR3 with reference TRBV5-6 and TRBJ1-6 gives the whole variable domain DAGVTQSPTHLIKTRGQQVTLRCSPKSGHDTVSWYQQALGQGPQFIFQYYEEEERQRGNFPDRFSGHQFPNYSSELNVNALLLGDSALYLCASSNDRSRYNSPLHFGNGTRLTVT.

On this clonotype itself: A much larger clone lies one base from this, so it may be a read error. V and J are TRBV7-8 and TRBJ2-1; 10 bases match TRBD2. V shed 3 bases and J 3 bases; nucleotides not matched to a gene: 8. This CDR3 is 17 amino acids long. Germline V gives CDR1 SGHVS, CDR2 FQNEAQ. CDR3 protein: CASSFHGSGRIYNEQFF. The CDR3 coding sequence is TGTGCCAGCAGCTTCCATGGTAGCGGGAGGATCTACAATGAGCAGTTCTTC.